The sample holds many counts of the clone carrying this T cell receptor beta chain. After template switching added a universal primer site, the resulting cDNA carried unique molecular identifiers. TCRdb reprocessed the 5' RACE reads via MiXCR and lists one record per CDR3 protein. The table records about 900,000 distinct CDR3 sequences, around an eighth of them present only once. The data were obtained in a study of identical twins. The V end lost 5 bases, the J end lost 7 bases, and 12 bases lay between the germline ends. Germline V gene lookup returns CDR1 SGHTA and CDR2 FQGNSA. The CDR3 length is 12 residues. A further study also used this sample, focusing on yellow fever vaccine responses in identical twins. In that study: In identical twins, vaccine T cell responses appeared partly shared and partly individual.

Sequenced sample: PBMCs. This receptor was identified in a young woman in good health. The genes are TRBV7-2 and TRBJ2-7; D not certain. The CDR3 is CASSQVKWEQYF. CDR3 nucleotide sequence: TGTGCCAGCAGCCAAGTTAAGTGGGAGCAGTACTTC.